Listed below are T cell receptor beta chains from one sample, sequenced in a study of Ad26.COV2.S vaccination and SARS-CoV-2 variants. Sequenced by immunoSEQ multiplex PCR; TCRdb stores in-frame clones only, minus some. The data show roughly 510,000 clones, around 90% seen once. The sample here was peripheral blood, taken in a trial of Ad26.COV2.S vaccine versus placebo. The receptor set was obtained from a person between 18 and 65 years old who received the Ad26.COV2.S COVID-19 vaccine or a placebo. CDR3s include the opening cysteine and the closing phenylalanine or tryptophan. A D gene is named only where the DNA matches it firmly. Clone size is given for some rows only: seen once, a few or many times, or a class if the clone is expanded.

size,J,D,V,CDR3,DNA
once,TRBJ1-1,NA,TRBV5-4,CASHPRSPNTEAFF,TGTGCCAGCCATCCTAGGAGCCCAAACACTGAAGCTTTCTTT
NA,TRBJ1-5,NA,TRBV28,CASSLGVATLNQPQHF,TGTGCCAGCAGTTTAGGTGTCGCGACACTCAATCAGCCCCAGCATTTT
NA,TRBJ1-4,TRBD1,TRBV28,CASSLHSGTGYEKLFF,TGTGCCAGCAGTCTCCACTCCGGGACAGGGTATGAAAAACTGTTTTTT
NA,TRBJ1-2,NA,TRBV19,CASSIVSGGYTF,TGTGCCAGTAGTATCGTGTCTGGGGGCTACACCTTC
NA,TRBJ1-1,NA,TRBV28,CASSLLGNTEAFF,TGTGCCAGCAGCCTCCTAGGGAACACTGAAGCTTTCTTT
NA,TRBJ1-4,NA,TRBV2,CATIPPGNEKLFF,TGTGCCACCATACCCCCTGGTAATGAAAAACTGTTTTTT
NA,TRBJ1-4,NA,TRBV5-6,CASSLGATNEKLFF,TGTGCCAGCAGCCTCGGGGCAACTAATGAAAAACTGTTTTTT
NA,TRBJ2-7,NA,TRBV7-2,CASSPPSYEQYF,TGTGCCAGCAGCCCCCCCTCCTACGAGCAGTACTTC
NA,TRBJ1-2,NA,TRBV2,CASRRRGGDYGYTF,TGTGCCAGCCGACGGAGGGGGGGGGACTATGGCTACACCTTC
NA,TRBJ1-4,NA,TRBV19,CASSIKQIGHEKLFF,TGTGCCAGTAGTATCAAACAAATCGGCCATGAAAAACTGTTTTTT
NA,TRBJ1-1,NA,TRBV6-1,CASSEAQARAEAFF,TGTGCCAGCAGTGAAGCGCAGGCTAGGGCGGAAGCTTTCTTT
NA,TRBJ2-5,NA,TRBV4-2,CASSPGETQYF,TGTGCCAGCAGCCCCGGAGAGACCCAGTACTTC
NA,TRBJ2-7,NA,TRBV29-1,CSVVWDASYEQYF,TGCAGCGTTGTCTGGGACGCTTCCTACGAGCAGTACTTC
NA,TRBJ2-7,NA,TRBV6-5,CASSYSDSASYEQYF,TGTGCCAGCAGTTACTCGGACAGCGCCTCCTACGAGCAGTACTTC
NA,TRBJ2-1,TRBD2,TRBV30,CAWSPGTSGYNEQFF,TGTGCCTGGAGTCCCGGGACTAGCGGCTACAATGAGCAGTTCTTC
NA,TRBJ2-2,NA,TRBV5-1,CASSPRTANTGELFF,TGCGCCAGCAGCCCAAGGACGGCGAACACCGGGGAGCTGTTTTTT
NA,TRBJ1-5,NA,TRBV7-2,CASSPSPRAGNYQPQHF,TGTGCCAGCAGCCCCTCTCCGCGGGCCGGCAATTATCAGCCCCAGCATTTT
NA,TRBJ2-1,TRBD2,TRBV27,CASRERGSYNEQFF,TGTGCCAGCAGGGAGCGGGGATCTTACAATGAGCAGTTCTTC
NA,TRBJ1-1,NA,TRBV5-6,CASSLVRRRTEAFF,TGTGCCAGCAGCTTGGTCAGAAGACGAACTGAAGCTTTCTTT
NA,TRBJ2-1,TRBD1,TRBV5-1,CASSLALLGTGEQFF,TGCGCCAGCAGCCTAGCACTCTTGGGGACAGGTGAGCAGTTCTTC
NA,TRBJ1-5,TRBD1,TRBV19,CASSPEEGARNQPQHF,TGTGCCAGTAGTCCCGAGGAGGGGGCTAGGAATCAGCCCCAGCATTTT
once,TRBJ1-4,NA,TRBV5-6,CASSTGATNEKLFF,TGTGCCAGCAGTACGGGGGCGACTAATGAAAAACTGTTTTTT
once,TRBJ2-7,NA,TRBV7-3,CASSQMGGSSKEQYF,TGTGCCAGCAGCCAAATGGGCGGATCGTCGAAGGAGCAGTACTTC
few,TRBJ2-7,TRBD2,TRBV28,CASSLLAGTYEQYF,TGTGCCAGCAGTTTACTAGCGGGAACCTACGAGCAGTACTTC
NA,TRBJ2-1,NA,TRBV3-1/TRBV3-2,CASRLGGGNEQFF,TGTGCCAGCAGACTAGGGGGGGGCAATGAGCAGTTCTTC
NA,TRBJ2-3,TRBD1,TRBV7-3,CASSLTGTGSTDTQYF,TGTGCCAGCAGTCTGACCGGGACAGGAAGCACAGATACGCAGTATTTT
few,TRBJ1-5,TRBD1,TRBV25-1,CASSYPGGNQPQHF,TGTGCCAGCAGTTATCCAGGGGGGAATCAGCCCCAGCATTTT
NA,TRBJ1-4,TRBD1,TRBV30,CAWSVPQGAANEKLFF,TGTGCCTGGAGTGTACCACAGGGGGCGGCGAATGAAAAACTGTTTTTT
few,TRBJ2-7,TRBD1,TRBV24-1,CATSDTGTGAAEQYF,TGTGCCACCAGTGACACCGGGACAGGGGCCGCCGAGCAGTACTTC
NA,TRBJ2-2,TRBD1,TRBV19,CASSTGQAGTGELFF,TGTGCCAGTAGTACAGGACAGGCCGGCACCGGGGAGCTGTTTTTT
few,TRBJ1-1,NA,TRBV2,CASSERNTEAFF,TGTGCCAGCAGTGAACGGAACACTGAAGCTTTCTTT
NA,TRBJ2-6,NA,TRBV5-4,CASSLTAGANVLTF,TGTGCCAGCAGCTTGACGGCTGGGGCCAACGTCCTGACTTTC
NA,TRBJ1-2,NA,TRBV19,CASSTGVRDGYTF,TGTGCCAGTAGTACCGGCGTCAGGGATGGCTACACCTTC
NA,TRBJ2-2,NA,TRBV24-1,CATRTGTGLTGELFF,TGTGCCACCAGGACGGGTACCGGACTAACCGGGGAGCTGTTTTTT
NA,TRBJ2-3,NA,TRBV19,CASRPASTDTQYF,TGTGCCAGTAGACCGGCTAGCACAGATACGCAGTATTTT
once,TRBJ1-3,NA,TRBV4-2,CASSQEGSSGNTIYF,TGTGCCAGCAGCCAAGAGGGGAGCTCTGGAAACACCATATATTTT
NA,TRBJ2-7,NA,TRBV30,CAWSPGRGEAYEQYF,TGTGCCTGGAGTCCGGGGCGAGGGGAAGCCTACGAGCAGTACTTC
NA,TRBJ2-7,NA,TRBV19,CASRGMMSGQAPYEQYF,TGTGCCAGTAGGGGGATGATGAGCGGCCAAGCCCCCTACGAGCAGTACTTC
NA,TRBJ2-3,NA,TRBV24-1,CATSDLGHGTDTQYF,TGTGCCACCAGTGATTTGGGGCACGGCACAGATACGCAGTATTTT
NA,TRBJ2-7,TRBD1,TRBV5-1,CASSPTGKNEQYF,TGCGCCAGCAGCCCGACAGGGAAGAACGAGCAGTACTTC
NA,TRBJ1-2,NA,TRBV6-5,CASTMGGDYYGYTF,TGTGCCAGCACAATGGGGGGGGACTACTATGGCTACACCTTC
NA,TRBJ1-3,NA,TRBV4-1,CASSAWAGNTIYF,TGCGCCAGCAGCGCTTGGGCTGGAAACACCATATATTTT
many,TRBJ2-4,TRBD2,TRBV28,CASRWEGENIQYF,TGTGCCAGCCGATGGGAGGGCGAAAACATTCAGTACTTC
NA,TRBJ2-1,NA,TRBV27,CASTPDGGRPRRYNEQFF,TGTGCCAGCACCCCGGATGGCGGTAGACCAAGACGATACAATGAGCAGTTCTTC
NA,TRBJ1-1,NA,TRBV2,CASSVEGITEAFF,TGTGCCAGCAGTGTGGAGGGGATCACTGAAGCTTTCTTT
NA,TRBJ2-1,NA,TRBV2,CASSPDRQGGPYNEQFF,TGTGCCAGCAGTCCTGATCGACAGGGAGGGCCCTACAATGAGCAGTTCTTC
NA,TRBJ2-6,TRBD1,TRBV11-2,CASSSPQGAPGANVLTF,TGTGCCAGCAGCTCCCCACAGGGGGCGCCTGGGGCCAACGTCCTGACTTTC
NA,TRBJ2-2,NA,TRBV5-8,CASSLIQDPGTGELFF,TGTGCCAGCAGCTTGATCCAGGACCCCGGCACCGGGGAGCTGTTTTTT
once,TRBJ2-7,NA,TRBV6-6,CASMLNYEQYF,TGTGCCAGCATGCTTAACTACGAGCAGTACTTC
NA,TRBJ2-3,NA,TRBV27,CASSRAIGIYTDTQYF,TGTGCCAGCAGTAGAGCGATCGGGATTTACACAGATACGCAGTATTTT
NA,TRBJ2-7,NA,TRBV5-1,CASSLMAGGLFEQYF,TGCGCCAGCAGCTTGATGGCAGGGGGACTTTTCGAGCAGTACTTC
NA,TRBJ2-7,NA,TRBV28,CAIRNNYEQYF,TGTGCCATCCGAAATAACTACGAGCAGTACTTC
few,TRBJ2-1,NA,TRBV11-3,CASSGRVRQGYNEQFF,TGTGCCAGCAGCGGAAGGGTCCGGCAAGGGTACAATGAGCAGTTCTTC
NA,TRBJ2-5,NA,TRBV7-3,CASSPGRGPQETQYF,TGTGCCAGCAGTCCTGGGCGGGGACCCCAAGAGACCCAGTACTTC
few,TRBJ2-7,TRBD2,TRBV28,CATREGTNYEQYF,TGTGCCACCAGGGAAGGGACTAACTACGAGCAGTACTTC
NA,TRBJ1-1,NA,TRBV4-1,CASSQAQGPGTEAFF,TGCGCCAGCAGCCAAGCGCAGGGCCCGGGCACTGAAGCTTTCTTT
NA,TRBJ1-1,NA,TRBV6-5,CASRRAPGDNTEAFF,TGTGCCAGCAGACGAGCCCCGGGAGATAACACTGAAGCTTTCTTT
NA,TRBJ1-1,NA,TRBV12-5,CASGDNRANTEAFF,TGTGCTAGTGGTGATAACAGGGCGAACACTGAAGCTTTCTTT
NA,TRBJ2-5,NA,TRBV15,CATSRAFRSETQYF,TGTGCCACCAGCAGAGCGTTTAGATCAGAGACCCAGTACTTC